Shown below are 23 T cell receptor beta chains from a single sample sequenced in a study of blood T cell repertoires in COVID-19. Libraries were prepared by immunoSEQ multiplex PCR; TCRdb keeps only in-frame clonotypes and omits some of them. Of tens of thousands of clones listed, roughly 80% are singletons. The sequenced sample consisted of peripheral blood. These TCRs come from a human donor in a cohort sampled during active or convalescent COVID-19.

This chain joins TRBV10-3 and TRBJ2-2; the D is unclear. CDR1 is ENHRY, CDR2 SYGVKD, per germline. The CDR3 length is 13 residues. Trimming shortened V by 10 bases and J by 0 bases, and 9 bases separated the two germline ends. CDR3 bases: TGTGCCACCGAAAACACGAACACCGGGGAGCTGTTTTTT. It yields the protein CATENTNTGELFF.

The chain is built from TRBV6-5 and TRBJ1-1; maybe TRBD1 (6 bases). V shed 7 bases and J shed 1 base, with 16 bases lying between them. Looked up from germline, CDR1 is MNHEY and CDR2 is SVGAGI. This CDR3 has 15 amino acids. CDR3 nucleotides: TGTGCCAGCACCCGGACAGCCAGTCCGAACACTGAAGCTTTCTTT. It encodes CASTRTASPNTEAFF.

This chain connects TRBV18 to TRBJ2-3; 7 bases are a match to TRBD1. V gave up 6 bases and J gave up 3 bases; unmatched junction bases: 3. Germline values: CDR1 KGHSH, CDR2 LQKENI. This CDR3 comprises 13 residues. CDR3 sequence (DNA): TGTGCCAGCTCGGTGACAGGGACAGATACGCAGTATTTT. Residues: CASSVTGTDTQYF.

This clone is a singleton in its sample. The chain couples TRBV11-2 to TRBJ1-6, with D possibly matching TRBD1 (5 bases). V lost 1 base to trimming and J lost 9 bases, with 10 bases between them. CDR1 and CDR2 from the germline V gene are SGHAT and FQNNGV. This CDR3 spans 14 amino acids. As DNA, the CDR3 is TGTGCCAGCAGCTTAGGACACGGGGGTTCACCCCTCCACTTT. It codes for CASSLGHGGSPLHF.

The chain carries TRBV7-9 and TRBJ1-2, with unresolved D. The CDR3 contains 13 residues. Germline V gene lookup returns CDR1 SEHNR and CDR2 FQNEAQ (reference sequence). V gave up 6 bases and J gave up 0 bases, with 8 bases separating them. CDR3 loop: CASSQASNYGYTF. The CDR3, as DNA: TGTGCCAGCAGTCAGGCATCTAACTATGGCTACACCTTC.

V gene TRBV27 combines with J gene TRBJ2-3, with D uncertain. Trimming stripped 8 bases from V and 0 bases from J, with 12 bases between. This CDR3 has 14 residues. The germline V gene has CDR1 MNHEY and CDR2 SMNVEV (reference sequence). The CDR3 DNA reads TGTGCCAGCGCGGAGTCGCCTAGCACAGATACGCAGTATTTT. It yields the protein CASAESPSTDTQYF.

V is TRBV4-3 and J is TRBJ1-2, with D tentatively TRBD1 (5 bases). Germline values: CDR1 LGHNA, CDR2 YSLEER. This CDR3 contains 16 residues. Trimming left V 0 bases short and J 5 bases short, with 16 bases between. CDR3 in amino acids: CASSQEVSDRAYGYTF. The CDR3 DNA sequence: TGCGCCAGCAGCCAAGAAGTGTCCGACAGAGCTTATGGCTACACCTTC.

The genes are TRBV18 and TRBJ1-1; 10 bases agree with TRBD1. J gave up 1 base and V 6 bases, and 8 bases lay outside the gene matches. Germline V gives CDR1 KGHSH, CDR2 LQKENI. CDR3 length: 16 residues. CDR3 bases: TGTGCCAGCTCTCACGGGACAGGGGCGCCGAACACTGAAGCTTTCTTT. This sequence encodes CASSHGTGAPNTEAFF.

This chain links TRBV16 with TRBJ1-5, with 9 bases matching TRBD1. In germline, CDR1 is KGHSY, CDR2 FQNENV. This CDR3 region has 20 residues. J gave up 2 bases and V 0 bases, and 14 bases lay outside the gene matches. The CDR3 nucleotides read TGTGCCAGCAGCCAATCAAGGGGACAGGGCGGTGTGGGTGGCAATCAGCCCCAGCATTTT. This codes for CASSQSRGQGGVGGNQPQHF.

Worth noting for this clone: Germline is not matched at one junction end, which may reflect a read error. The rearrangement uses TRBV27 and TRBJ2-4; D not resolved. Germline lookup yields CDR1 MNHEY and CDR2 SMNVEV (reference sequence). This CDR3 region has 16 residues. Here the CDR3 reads CASSFPLPKAQNIQYF. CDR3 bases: TGTGCCAGCAGTTTCCCACTCCCAAAAGCCCAAAACATTCAGTACTTC.

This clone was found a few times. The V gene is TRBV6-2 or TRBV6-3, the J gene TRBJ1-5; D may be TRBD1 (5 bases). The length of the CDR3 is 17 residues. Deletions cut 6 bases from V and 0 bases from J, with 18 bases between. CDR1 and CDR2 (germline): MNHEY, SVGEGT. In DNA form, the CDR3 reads TGTGCCAGCAGCCCTACTGGTCCGGGGGATAGCAATCAGCCCCAGCATTTT. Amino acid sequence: CASSPTGPGDSNQPQHF.

In DNA, the CDR3 is TGTGCCAGCAGCTTAGGGACAGCCCCCTACGAGCAGTACTTC. The encoded protein is CASSLGTAPYEQYF. The rearrangement links TRBV7-2 to TRBJ2-7, with D perhaps TRBD1 (6 bases). The CDR3 covers 14 residues. Germline V gene sequence: CDR1 SGHTA, CDR2 FQGNSA. V was shortened by 1 base and J by 2 bases, with 9 bases between the two germline ends.

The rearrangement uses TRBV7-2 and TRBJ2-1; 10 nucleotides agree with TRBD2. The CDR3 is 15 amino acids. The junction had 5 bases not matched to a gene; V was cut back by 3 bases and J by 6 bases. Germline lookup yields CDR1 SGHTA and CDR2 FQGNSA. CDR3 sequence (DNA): TGTGCCAGCAGCTTTCATATAGCGGGGGGCAATGAGCAGTTCTTC. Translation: CASSFHIAGGNEQFF.

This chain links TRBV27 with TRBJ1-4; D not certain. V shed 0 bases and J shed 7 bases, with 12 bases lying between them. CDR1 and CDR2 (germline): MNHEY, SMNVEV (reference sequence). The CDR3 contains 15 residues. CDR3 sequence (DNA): TGTGCCAGCAGTTTATCGCGAGGGATGGGTGAAAAACTGTTTTTT. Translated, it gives CASSLSRGMGEKLFF.

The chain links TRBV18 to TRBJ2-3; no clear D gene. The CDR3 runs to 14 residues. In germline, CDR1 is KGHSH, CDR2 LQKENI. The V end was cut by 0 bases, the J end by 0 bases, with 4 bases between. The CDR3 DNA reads TGTGCCAGCTCACCACCTTCAAGCACAGATACGCAGTATTTT. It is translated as CASSPPSSTDTQYF. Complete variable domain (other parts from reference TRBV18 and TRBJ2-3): NAGVMQNPRHLVRRRGQEARLRCSPMKGHSHVYWYRQLPEEGLKFMVYLQKENIIDESGMPKERFSAEFPKEGPSILRIQQVVRGDSAAYFCASSPPSSTDTQYFGPGTRLTVL.

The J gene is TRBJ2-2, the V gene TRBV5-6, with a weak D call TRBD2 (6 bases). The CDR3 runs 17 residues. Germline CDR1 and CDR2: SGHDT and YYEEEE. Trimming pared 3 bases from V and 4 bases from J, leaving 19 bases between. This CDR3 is CASSSGVMGPGTGELFF. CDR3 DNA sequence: TGTGCCAGCAGCTCGGGGGTGATGGGGCCAGGCACCGGGGAGCTGTTTTTT.

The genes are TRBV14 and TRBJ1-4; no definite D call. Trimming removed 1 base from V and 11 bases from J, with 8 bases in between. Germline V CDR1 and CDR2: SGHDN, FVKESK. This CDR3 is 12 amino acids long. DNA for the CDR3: TGTGCCAGCAGCCAAGGGCGGGAGAAACTGTTTTTT. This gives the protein CASSQGREKLFF.

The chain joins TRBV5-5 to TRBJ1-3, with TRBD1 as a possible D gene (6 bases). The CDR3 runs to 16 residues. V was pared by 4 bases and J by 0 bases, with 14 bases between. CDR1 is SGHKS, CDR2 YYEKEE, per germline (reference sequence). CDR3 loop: CASSLKPDSSGNTIYF. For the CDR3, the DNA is TGTGCCAGCAGCCTTAAACCGGACAGCTCTGGAAACACCATATATTTT.

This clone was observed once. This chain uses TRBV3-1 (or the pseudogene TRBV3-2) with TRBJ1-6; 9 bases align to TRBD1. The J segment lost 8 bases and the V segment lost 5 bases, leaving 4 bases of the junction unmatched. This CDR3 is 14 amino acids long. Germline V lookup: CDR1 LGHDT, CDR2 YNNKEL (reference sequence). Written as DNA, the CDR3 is TGTGCCAGCAGCGCGGGACAGGGAGATTCACCCCTCCACTTT. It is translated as CASSAGQGDSPLHF.

As DNA, the CDR3 is TGCGCCAGCAGTCAATTCTGGACAGGGGGCCCGAACACCGGGGAGCTGTTTTTT. Translation gives CASSQFWTGGPNTGELFF. This chain links TRBV23-1 with TRBJ2-2; 11 positions agree with TRBD1. TRBV23-1 falls under the ORF class, with uncertain function. V lost 1 base, J lost 0 bases, and 4 bases stayed unmatched. CDR3 length: 18 amino acids.

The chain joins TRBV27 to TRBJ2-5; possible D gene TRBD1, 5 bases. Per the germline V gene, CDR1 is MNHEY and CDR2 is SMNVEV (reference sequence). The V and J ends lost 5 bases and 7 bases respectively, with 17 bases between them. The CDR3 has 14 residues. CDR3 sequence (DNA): TGTGCCAGCAGTGAAGGGGTCTTGGTAGGGACCCAGTACTTC. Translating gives CASSEGVLVGTQYF.

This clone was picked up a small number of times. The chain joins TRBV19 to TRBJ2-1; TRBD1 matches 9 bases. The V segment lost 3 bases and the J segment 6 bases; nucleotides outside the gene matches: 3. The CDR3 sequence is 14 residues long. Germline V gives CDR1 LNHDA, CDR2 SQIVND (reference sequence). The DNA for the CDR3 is TGTGCCAGTAGTATGGACAGGGGAGTCAATGAGCAGTTCTTC. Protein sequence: CASSMDRGVNEQFF.

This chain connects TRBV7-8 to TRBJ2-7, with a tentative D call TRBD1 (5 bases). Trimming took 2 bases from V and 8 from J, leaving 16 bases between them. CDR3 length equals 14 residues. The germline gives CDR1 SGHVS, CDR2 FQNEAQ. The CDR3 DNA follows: TGTGCCAGCAGCTTACGGTCAGGGCCTTGGCAGCAGTACTTC. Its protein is CASSLRSGPWQQYF.